This T cell receptor beta chain was sequenced during a study of T cell responses to AZD1222 COVID-19 vaccine. As for the study in general: Second-dose recipients at about 4 or about 12 weeks were treated as one pooled group. Study-level findings and limits: Vaccine-related CD4 TCRs covered spike, predominating at 160-218 and 743-854. Elevations in Spike-specific TCR breadth and depth followed administration of two AZD1222 doses.

The method was immunoSEQ multiplex PCR; TCRdb's version includes in-frame clones alone and lacks a portion of them. The sample lists almost 65,000 clones, 84% occurring once. Details on this clone: Its antigen is currently unknown.

V was pared by 4 bases and J by 0 bases, with 12 bases between. The CDR3 length is 15 residues. Germline loops: CDR1 LNHDA, CDR2 SQIVND (reference sequence). This receptor was taken from an adult in good health. The gene calls are TRBV19 and TRBJ1-1; maybe TRBD1 (5 bases). The input for sequencing was peripheral blood, taken on day 0 of AZD1222 vaccination. The CDR3 here is CASSTKWGLNTEAFF. As DNA, the CDR3 is TGTGCCAGTAGTACCAAATGGGGGTTGAACACTGAAGCTTTCTTT.